Listed below are T cell receptor beta chains from one sample, sequenced in a study of cytomegalovirus exposure and HLA in healthy donors. The protocol was immunoSEQ multiplex PCR, while the TCRdb copy is restricted to in-frame clones and leaves out a portion. The sample includes roughly 180,000 clones, approximately 80% seen only once; the top ten take just over 4.5%. The source material was PBMCs. The source of these receptors is a woman in her forties or fifties in good health and CMV-seropositive. The CDR3 runs from the conserved cysteine through the conserved F or W. Each record gives: clone size, J gene, D gene, V gene, CDR3 DNA, CDR3 protein. A D gene is named only where the DNA matches it firmly. The size field is filled for only some rows; it gives once, few, many or a size class.

>NA|TRBJ1-2|TRBD1|TRBV7-9
TGTGCCAGCAGCTTAACGGACAGGGTTGGCTATGGCTACACCTTC
CASSLTDRVGYGYTF
>NA|TRBJ2-1|TRBD2|TRBV5-8
TGTGCCAGCAGCTTGGTGGGGGGGGAGAGCGGGAGTCTGTGGAATGAGCAGTTCTTC
CASSLVGGESGSLWNEQFF
>once|TRBJ2-5|TRBD1|TRBV7-2
TGTGCCAGCAGCGTGGACAGGTACCAAGAGACCCAGTACTTC
CASSVDRYQETQYF
>NA|TRBJ1-3|NA|TRBV19
TGTGCCAGTACCACGCCGGGTCGAAACACCATATATTTT
CASTTPGRNTIYF
>few|TRBJ1-2|TRBD1|TRBV4-1
TGCGCCAGCAGCCAACCGGGACAGAAAAGCGAAGCTAACTATGGCTACACCTTC
CASSQPGQKSEANYGYTF
>NA|TRBJ2-7|NA|TRBV29-1
TGCAGCGTTGGGGGCGGGAATGTGCAGTACTTC
CSVGGGNVQYF
>once|TRBJ2-2|NA|TRBV18
TGTGCCAGCTCATCCTCCGGGGAGCTGTTTTTT
CASSSSGELFF
>NA|TRBJ2-7|NA|TRBV9
TGTGCCAGCAGCCTCGGGCTAGCCACCTACGAGCAGTACTTC
CASSLGLATYEQYF
>NA|TRBJ2-3|TRBD2|TRBV7-3
TGTGCCAGCAGCTTATGGGGACTAGCGGGGGGGGCAGATACGCAGTATTTT
CASSLWGLAGGADTQYF
>NA|TRBJ1-4|TRBD1|TRBV19
TGTGCCAGTATCCCAACAGGGGCAACTAATGAAAAACTGTTTTTT
CASIPTGATNEKLFF
>NA|TRBJ2-5|TRBD2|TRBV2
TGTGCCAGCAGTGAAAGTAGCGGGGGCAGCAGGGAGACCCAGTACTTC
CASSESSGGSRETQYF
>NA|TRBJ2-3|TRBD1|TRBV10-3
TGTGCCATCAGTGCGACAGGGGGGTTGGATACGCAGTATTTT
CAISATGGLDTQYF
>NA|TRBJ2-5|TRBD2|TRBV5-1
TGCGCCAGCAGCTTGAGCGGGGGGGAGACCCAGTACTTC
CASSLSGGETQYF